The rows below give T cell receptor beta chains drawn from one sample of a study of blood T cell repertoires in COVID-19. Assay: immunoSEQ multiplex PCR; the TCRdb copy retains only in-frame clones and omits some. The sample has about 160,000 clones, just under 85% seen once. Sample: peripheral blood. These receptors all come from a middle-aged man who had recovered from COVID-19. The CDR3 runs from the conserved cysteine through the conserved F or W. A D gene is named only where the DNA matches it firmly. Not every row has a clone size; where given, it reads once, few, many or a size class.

CASGSGGYNTGELFF | TGTGCCAGCGGGAGCGGGGGGTATAACACCGGGGAGCTGTTTTTT | TRBJ2-2 | TRBD2 | TRBV6-5 | once
CASSPDRGLLRAFF | TGTGCCAGCAGCCCGGACAGGGGGCTTTTGAGGGCTTTCTTT | TRBJ1-1 | TRBD1 | TRBV11-3 | NA
CASSPGGIRGYEQYF | TGTGCCAGCAGCCCGGGGGGGATCAGGGGATACGAGCAGTACTTC | TRBJ2-7 | TRBD2 | TRBV6-2/TRBV6-3 | NA
CASSQGGGGSYAFF | TGTGCCAGCAGCCAAGGGGGAGGCGGGTCCTACGCTTTCTTT | TRBJ1-1 | NA | TRBV3-1/TRBV3-2 | NA
CASSQDFSRAFF | TGTGCCAGCAGCCAGGACTTCAGTCGGGCTTTCTTT | TRBJ1-1 | NA | TRBV4-2 | NA
CASRGTRTSRETQYF | TGTGCCAGCAGGGGAACCCGGACTAGCCGAGAGACCCAGTACTTC | TRBJ2-5 | TRBD2 | TRBV28 | NA
CASSRDRGANTEAFF | TGTGCCAGCAGCAGGGACAGAGGGGCGAACACTGAAGCTTTCTTT | TRBJ1-1 | TRBD1 | TRBV27 | NA
CASRYTGDITYEQYF | TGTGCCAGCAGATACACAGGGGATATAACCTACGAGCAGTACTTC | TRBJ2-7 | TRBD1 | TRBV27 | NA
CASSSGNTGANVLTF | TGTGCCAGTAGTTCAGGGAATACTGGGGCCAACGTCCTGACTTTC | TRBJ2-6 | NA | TRBV19 | NA
CASSPEREWEQYF | TGTGCCAGCAGCCCCGAGCGGGAGTGGGAGCAGTACTTC | TRBJ2-7 | TRBD2 | TRBV6-2/TRBV6-3 | NA
CASGGEGNTIYF | TGTGCCAGCGGAGGGGAGGGAAACACCATATATTTT | TRBJ1-3 | NA | TRBV6-5 | NA
CASSPQGRYGYTF | TGTGCCAGCAGCCCTCAGGGTCGCTATGGCTACACCTTC | TRBJ1-2 | NA | TRBV7-8 | few
CASSYDGGVTGELFF | TGTGCCAGCAGTTACGACGGGGGGGTCACCGGGGAGCTGTTTTTT | TRBJ2-2 | TRBD2 | TRBV6-2/TRBV6-3 | NA
CASSGTGSSYNEQFF | TGTGCCAGCAGCGGGACAGGGAGTTCCTACAATGAGCAGTTCTTC | TRBJ2-1 | TRBD1 | TRBV9 | NA
CASSLYGPGASNEQFF | TGTGCCAGCAGTTTATACGGGCCGGGAGCTTCCAATGAGCAGTTCTTC | TRBJ2-1 | NA | TRBV27 | few
CASSVASGRVNGELFF | TGTGCCAGCAGCGTAGCTAGCGGGAGGGTCAACGGGGAGCTGTTTTTT | TRBJ2-2 | TRBD2 | TRBV9 | NA
CASSDSGGTNEQFF | TGTGCCAGCAGTGATTCCGGGGGGACCAATGAGCAGTTCTTC | TRBJ2-1 | TRBD2 | TRBV6-1 | NA
CASSLTGNTEAFF | TGTGCCAGTAGTCTGACAGGGAACACTGAAGCTTTCTTT | TRBJ1-1 | NA | TRBV19 | few
CATSGGRVNQPQHF | TGTGCCACCAGTGGAGGCAGGGTCAATCAGCCCCAGCATTTT | TRBJ1-5 | NA | TRBV24-1 | NA
CASSRGVGNEQYF | TGCGCCAGCAGCCGGGGGGTAGGGAACGAGCAGTACTTC | TRBJ2-7 | TRBD2 | TRBV5-1 | NA
CARGAGLAGQYF | TGTGCCCGGGGAGCGGGACTAGCGGGGCAGTACTTC | TRBJ2-7 | TRBD2 | TRBV7-3 | NA
CASSQVSDSYEQYF | TGCGCCAGCAGCCAAGTATCAGATTCCTACGAGCAGTACTTC | TRBJ2-7 | NA | TRBV4-3 | NA
CASSLGAGMNTEAFF | TGTGCCAGCAGCTTGGGGGCCGGTATGAACACTGAAGCTTTCTTT | TRBJ1-1 | NA | TRBV5-4 | few
CAWSSQTGGEYGYTF | TGTGCCTGGAGTAGTCAAACAGGGGGGGAGTATGGCTACACCTTC | TRBJ1-2 | TRBD1 | TRBV30 | NA
CAISEIEGQGSYEQYF | TGTGCCATCAGTGAGATCGAGGGACAGGGCTCCTACGAGCAGTACTTC | TRBJ2-7 | TRBD1 | TRBV10-3 | NA
CASSLNQGADGYTF | TGTGCCAGCAGCTTGAATCAGGGGGCCGACGGCTACACCTTC | TRBJ1-2 | TRBD1 | TRBV5-6 | NA
CASSEGTLSYEQYF | TGTGCCAGCAGTGAAGGGACTCTCTCCTACGAGCAGTACTTC | TRBJ2-7 | NA | TRBV2 | NA
CASSSEGHATDTQYF | TGTGCCAGCTCCTCGGAGGGCCACGCCACAGATACGCAGTATTTT | TRBJ2-3 | NA | TRBV18 | NA
CASSRDSYGYTF | TGTGCCAGCAGCCGGGACAGCTATGGCTACACCTTC | TRBJ1-2 | TRBD1 | TRBV7-9 | NA
CASSPHRGLYNEQFF | TGTGCCAGCAGCCCCCACAGGGGATTGTACAATGAGCAGTTCTTC | TRBJ2-1 | TRBD1 | TRBV7-9 | NA
CAWSRSGELFF | TGTGCCTGGAGTCGTTCCGGGGAGCTGTTTTTT | TRBJ2-2 | NA | TRBV30 | NA
CASSDMTGTDTQYF | TGTGCCAGCAGTGACATGACGGGCACAGATACGCAGTATTTT | TRBJ2-3 | NA | TRBV7-9 | NA
CASSPLPIVPYGYTF | TGTGCCAGCAGTCCCCTTCCTATAGTTCCCTATGGCTACACCTTC | TRBJ1-2 | NA | TRBV27 | NA
CATSDFSGELFF | TGTGCCACCAGTGATTTCAGCGGGGAGCTGTTTTTT | TRBJ2-2 | NA | TRBV24-1 | NA
CASLGQDNEKLFF | TGTGCCTCGTTAGGACAGGACAATGAAAAACTGTTTTTT | TRBJ1-4 | TRBD1 | TRBV30 | NA
CASSLLRGYGYTF | TGCGCCAGCAGCTTGCTGCGGGGATATGGCTACACCTTC | TRBJ1-2 | NA | TRBV5-1 | NA